These T cell receptor beta chains were read from a single sample in a study of regulatory T cells in long-lasting Graves disease. TCRdb fed the multiplex PCR reads into MiXCR, producing one record per CDR3 protein. This table holds roughly 470,000 distinct CDR3 sequences, 20% found once. This specimen was peripheral blood mononuclear cells (PBMCs), taken when the disease was refractory, from a patient treated with antithyroid drugs. The source of these receptors is a female donor with Graves disease. The CDR3 runs from the conserved cysteine through the conserved F or W. The order of the fields is D gene, J gene, clone size, V gene, CDR3 DNA, CDR3 protein. A D gene is named only where the DNA matches it firmly. Size is stated for part of the rows, as once, few or many counts, or as a class when the clone is expanded.

D gene: -
J gene: TRBJ2-4
clone size: few
V gene: TRBV27
CDR3 DNA: TGTGCCAGCAGCCCCCCTCAGGGCATTCAGTACTTC
CDR3 protein: CASSPPQGIQYF

D gene: TRBD1
J gene: TRBJ1-5
clone size: many
V gene: TRBV19
CDR3 DNA: TGTGCCAGTAATGGACAGGGTAGTCAGCCCCAGCATTTT
CDR3 protein: CASNGQGSQPQHF

D gene: -
J gene: TRBJ2-1
clone size: -
V gene: TRBV29-1
CDR3 DNA: TGCTGGGGTTCAACCTACAATGAGCAGTTCTTC
CDR3 protein: CWGSTYNEQFF

D gene: -
J gene: TRBJ1-4
clone size: few
V gene: TRBV5-5
CDR3 DNA: TGTGCCAGCAGCTTTAGGTTTCACAGGGCTAATGAAAAACTGTTTTTT
CDR3 protein: CASSFRFHRANEKLFF

D gene: -
J gene: TRBJ2-2
clone size: many
V gene: TRBV19
CDR3 DNA: TGTGCCACCTCCCAGGGGTGGACCGGGGAGCTGTTTTTT
CDR3 protein: CATSQGWTGELFF

D gene: -
J gene: TRBJ1-1
clone size: -
V gene: TRBV13
CDR3 DNA: TGTGCCAGCCTTTCGACTGTAATGAACACTGAAGCTTTCTTT
CDR3 protein: CASLSTVMNTEAFF

D gene: -
J gene: TRBJ1-1
clone size: few
V gene: TRBV7-9
CDR3 DNA: TGTGCCAGCAGCTTAGGTCCCCAGAATGAAGCTTTCTTT
CDR3 protein: CASSLGPQNEAFF

D gene: TRBD1
J gene: TRBJ2-7
clone size: -
V gene: TRBV5-1
CDR3 DNA: TGCGCCAGCAGTTCCCTCTTAGGGGGCCGGTTCGAGCAGTACTTC
CDR3 protein: CASSSLLGGRFEQYF

D gene: -
J gene: TRBJ2-7
clone size: few
V gene: TRBV7-9
CDR3 DNA: TGTGCCAGCAGCTTGTGGCGTGGGACGGGACCCTACGAGCAGTACTTC
CDR3 protein: CASSLWRGTGPYEQYF

D gene: TRBD1
J gene: TRBJ1-1
clone size: -
V gene: TRBV5-1
CDR3 DNA: TGCGCCAGCAGCCAACAAAACAGGGGGCAGGACACTGAAGTTTTCTTT
CDR3 protein: CASSQQNRGQDTEVFF

D gene: -
J gene: TRBJ2-2
clone size: -
V gene: TRBV7-2
CDR3 DNA: TGTGCCAGCAGCTTAGCGCCGGATAGCGTCCACACCGGGGAGCTGTTTTTT
CDR3 protein: CASSLAPDSVHTGELFF

D gene: -
J gene: TRBJ1-5
clone size: -
V gene: TRBV7-2
CDR3 DNA: TGTGCCAGCAGCTTAGCACAGGGACCTCAGCCCCAGCATTTT
CDR3 protein: CASSLAQGPQPQHF

D gene: -
J gene: TRBJ1-2
clone size: many
V gene: TRBV7-9
CDR3 DNA: TGTGCCAGCAGCTGGGGTGAGAACTATGGCTACACCTTC
CDR3 protein: CASSWGENYGYTF

D gene: -
J gene: TRBJ2-7
clone size: few
V gene: TRBV5-1
CDR3 DNA: TGCGCCAGCAGCTCCTTGCCCGACTACGAGCAGTACTTC
CDR3 protein: CASSSLPDYEQYF

D gene: -
J gene: TRBJ1-2
clone size: few
V gene: TRBV5-8
CDR3 DNA: TGTGCCAGCAGCCACATGTCTCAGTACTATGGCTACACCTTC
CDR3 protein: CASSHMSQYYGYTF

D gene: -
J gene: TRBJ1-5
clone size: -
V gene: TRBV9
CDR3 DNA: TGTGCCAGCAACCTATCCCAAAATTATAGCAATCAGCCCCAGCATTTT
CDR3 protein: CASNLSQNYSNQPQHF

D gene: -
J gene: TRBJ2-2
clone size: -
V gene: TRBV19
CDR3 DNA: TGTGCCAGTCAAAACTGGCTGGGCGGGGAGCTGTTTTTT
CDR3 protein: CASQNWLGGELFF

D gene: -
J gene: TRBJ1-1
clone size: many
V gene: TRBV7-9
CDR3 DNA: TGTGCCAGCAGCTTAGGGGACAACACTGAAGCTTTCTTT
CDR3 protein: CASSLGDNTEAFF

D gene: -
J gene: TRBJ1-1
clone size: many
V gene: TRBV28
CDR3 DNA: TGTGCCAGCAGTCCCCGGGCGTGGGGCACTGAAGCTTTCTTT
CDR3 protein: CASSPRAWGTEAFF

D gene: -
J gene: TRBJ2-1
clone size: -
V gene: TRBV28
CDR3 DNA: TGTGCCAGCAGTAAACCCAGCAGGGGCCCCTACAATGAGCAGTTCTTC
CDR3 protein: CASSKPSRGPYNEQFF

D gene: -
J gene: TRBJ1-5
clone size: many
V gene: TRBV28
CDR3 DNA: TGTGCCAGCGGGCCCCTTGGGGGGAGGTTTAGCAATCAGCCCCAGCATTTT
CDR3 protein: CASGPLGGRFSNQPQHF

D gene: -
J gene: TRBJ1-1
clone size: -
V gene: TRBV10-2
CDR3 DNA: TGCGCCAGCAGTGAAGTTCCGGGGGCTTACACTGAAGCTTTCTTT
CDR3 protein: CASSEVPGAYTEAFF

D gene: TRBD1
J gene: TRBJ1-5
clone size: -
V gene: TRBV16
CDR3 DNA: TGTGCCAGCAGCCATTGGGGACAGGATCAGCCCCAGCATTTT
CDR3 protein: CASSHWGQDQPQHF

D gene: TRBD1
J gene: TRBJ1-2
clone size: -
V gene: TRBV29-1
CDR3 DNA: TGCAGCGTGAACCTATGGGACAGGGCAGGTTATGGCTACACCTTC
CDR3 protein: CSVNLWDRAGYGYTF

D gene: TRBD2
J gene: TRBJ2-7
clone size: -
V gene: TRBV30
CDR3 DNA: TGTGCCTGGAGCGGGGGAGCGGGGCCCTACGAGCAGTACTTC
CDR3 protein: CAWSGGAGPYEQYF

D gene: -
J gene: TRBJ2-7
clone size: many
V gene: TRBV2
CDR3 DNA: TGTGCCAGCAGCTACGGGGACGCCCAGGGCTACGAGCAGTACTTC
CDR3 protein: CASSYGDAQGYEQYF

D gene: TRBD1
J gene: TRBJ1-6
clone size: many
V gene: TRBV2
CDR3 DNA: TGTGCCAGCAGTGCGGCGGGACAGGGGGTGGATTCACCCCTCCACTTT
CDR3 protein: CASSAAGQGVDSPLHF

D gene: TRBD1
J gene: TRBJ1-2
clone size: many
V gene: TRBV12-3/TRBV12-4
CDR3 DNA: TGTGCCAGCAGCCTCAGGGGGAACTATGGCTACACCTTC
CDR3 protein: CASSLRGNYGYTF

D gene: -
J gene: TRBJ2-1
clone size: few
V gene: TRBV12-3/TRBV12-4
CDR3 DNA: TGTGCCAGCAGTTTCAACGACCCCGGGAATGAGCAGTTCTTC
CDR3 protein: CASSFNDPGNEQFF

D gene: -
J gene: TRBJ1-1
clone size: many
V gene: TRBV6-1
CDR3 DNA: TGTGCCAGCCATTGGGGGCTGAACACTGAAGCTTTCTTT
CDR3 protein: CASHWGLNTEAFF

D gene: -
J gene: TRBJ1-1
clone size: many
V gene: TRBV12-3/TRBV12-4
CDR3 DNA: TGTGCCAGCAGCCGGGCGGCAGGGCTGAACACTGAAGCTTTCTTT
CDR3 protein: CASSRAAGLNTEAFF

D gene: -
J gene: TRBJ1-5
clone size: -
V gene: TRBV19
CDR3 DNA: TGTGCCAGTAGTATCAGAACCCCGTCGGCGAATAGCAATCAGCCCCAGCATTTT
CDR3 protein: CASSIRTPSANSNQPQHF

D gene: TRBD2
J gene: TRBJ2-7
clone size: few
V gene: TRBV7-2
CDR3 DNA: TGTGCCAGCAGCTCAGTAGCGGGACCTTACGAGCAGTACTTC
CDR3 protein: CASSSVAGPYEQYF